The clone carrying this T cell receptor beta chain occurred a few times. What it binds is not known. Expressed TCRB transcripts got sequenced, as all isolated RNA was reverse transcribed. Measured with immunoSEQ multiplex PCR; TCRdb has only the in-frame clones, and not every one. Here the sample spans over 100,000 clones, 16% being singletons. The CDR3 runs 11 residues. CDR1 MNHEY and CDR2 SVGAGI come from the germline V gene. Trimming left V 8 bases short and J 7 bases short, with 10 bases between. These data come from a study of beta chain features in type 1 diabetes. Study-wide context: All samples combined gave 107,917,701 sorted cells for examination.

Study-level findings and limits: VDJ junctions from patients with type 1 diabetes contained fewer insertions and more deletions. The study found moderately but significantly shorter TCRB CDR3s in all four CD4+ subsets of Type 1 diabetes patients.

Sequenced: central memory CD4+ T cells from blood. The origin of this receptor is a man aged 30 to 45 with type 1 diabetes. The V and J genes are TRBV6-5 and TRBJ2-3; D possibly corresponds to TRBD2 (5 bases). This CDR3 reads CASLFGNTQYF. CDR3 nucleotides: TGTGCCAGCCTATTCGGGAATACGCAGTATTTT.